The 30 T cell receptor beta chains in this list originate from one sample, sequenced in a study of cytomegalovirus exposure and HLA in healthy donors. Researchers ran the PCR with 60 Vbeta and 13 Jbeta primers. The assay was immunoSEQ multiplex PCR, and TCRdb's table has in-frame clones only and misses some. The sample includes some 97,000 clones, 84% of them seen just once. The source material was PBMCs. These receptors originate from a woman younger than 35 in good health and CMV-seronegative.

J is TRBJ2-1 and V is TRBV4-2; 10 nucleotides align to TRBD1. Germline CDR1 is LGHNA and CDR2 is YNFKEQ. This CDR3 comprises 17 residues. J lost 4 bases, V lost 3 bases, and 9 bases had no gene match. The CDR3 DNA is TGTGCCAGCAGCCAGGGACAGGGGATCGCCGGGTACAATGAGCAGTTCTTC. Translation gives CASSQGQGIAGYNEQFF.

V is TRBV2 and J is TRBJ1-2, with 8 bases fitting TRBD1. Germline lookup yields CDR1 SNHLY and CDR2 FYNNEI. Trimming took 6 bases from V and 11 from J; bases not matched to a gene: 17. The CDR3 is 15 residues long. Here the CDR3 DNA reads TGTGCCAGCAGGGAGACAGGGGTAGCGGGTGTGCCTTACACCTTC. Protein: CASRETGVAGVPYTF.

The V call is TRBV18, the J call TRBJ1-3; perhaps TRBD1 as D (6 bases). The germline CDR1 and CDR2 sequences are KGHSH and LQKENI. V lost 8 bases to trimming and J lost 1 base, with 9 bases between them. This CDR3 has 13 amino acids. In nucleotides, the CDR3 is TGTGCCAGCACGCAGGGGTCTGGAAACACCATATATTTT. It translates to CASTQGSGNTIYF.

The rearrangement joins TRBV7-3 to TRBJ2-3; 9 bases agree with TRBD2. The V gene's germline CDR1 is SGHTA and CDR2 FQGTGA. This CDR3 is built from 18 residues. J was trimmed by 1 base and V by 2 bases; bases with no gene match: 10. Written as DNA, the CDR3 is TGTGCCAGCAGCTTACAGGGTGGGCCTAGCGGGGGCACAGATACGCAGTATTTT. It yields the protein CASSLQGGPSGGTDTQYF.

The genes are TRBV15 and TRBJ2-3, with D unclear. Looked up from germline, CDR1 is LNHNV and CDR2 is YYDKDF (reference sequence). V gave up 0 bases and J gave up 6 bases, with 13 bases separating them. This CDR3 comprises 15 residues. The CDR3 here is CATSRDLGSRDTQYF. DNA for the CDR3: TGTGCCACCAGCAGAGATCTAGGTTCAAGGGATACGCAGTATTTT. Together with reference TRBV15 and TRBJ2-3, the CDR3 gives the full variable domain: DAMVIQNPRYQVTQFGKPVTLSCSQTLNHNVMYWYQQKSSQAPKLLFHYYDKDFNNEADTPDNFQSRRPNTSFCFLDIRSPGLGDTAMYLCATSRDLGSRDTQYFGPGTRLTVL.

The chain uses TRBV4-3 and TRBJ2-1; 7 bases agree with TRBD2. After removal of 3 bases from V and 1 base from J, the junction contained 0 bases not matched to a gene. There are 14 residues in the CDR3. CDR1 LGHNA and CDR2 YSLEER come from the germline V gene. This chain's CDR3 is CASSQGGSYNEQFF. The CDR3, as DNA: TGCGCCAGCAGCCAGGGGGGGTCCTACAATGAGCAGTTCTTC.

This chain connects TRBV4-1 to TRBJ2-3, with 15 bases lining up with TRBD2. CDR3 length equals 18 residues. CDR1 and CDR2 from the germline V gene are MGHRA and YSYEKL. Trimming took 6 bases from V and 5 from J; bases not matched to a gene: 12. The CDR3 spells CASSSRTSGGAGRDTQYF. Written as DNA, the CDR3 is TGCGCCAGCAGTTCCCGGACTAGCGGGGGGGCCGGGAGAGATACGCAGTATTTT.

The chain links TRBV7-9 to TRBJ1-2; D remains unclear. The CDR3 length is 15 residues. The V end was cut by 2 bases, the J end by 0 bases, with 10 bases between. Germline V gives CDR1 SEHNR, CDR2 FQNEAQ (reference sequence). CDR3 bases: TGTGCCAGCAGCTTAACGCAGCGTGCTAACTATGGCTACACCTTC. This translates into CASSLTQRANYGYTF.

The rearrangement links TRBV5-4 to TRBJ2-3; weak D call: TRBD2 (6 bases). Trimming stripped 0 bases from V and 3 bases from J, with 20 bases between. This CDR3 has 18 amino acids. CDR1 and CDR2 (germline): SGHNT, YYREEE (reference sequence). CDR3 region: CASSLEGAGGVRTDTQYF. CDR3 bases: TGTGCCAGCAGCTTGGAAGGGGCCGGAGGGGTGAGAACAGATACGCAGTATTTT.

The chain uses TRBV7-2 and TRBJ2-7; 7 nucleotides align to TRBD2. Germline lookup yields CDR1 SGHTA and CDR2 FQGNSA. Germline trimming cut 2 bases from V and 6 bases from J; bases unmatched to any gene: 7. The CDR3 is 14 residues long. The CDR3 region is CASSLRGRGREQYF. The CDR3 DNA reads TGTGCCAGCAGCTTACGCGGGAGAGGTCGCGAGCAGTACTTC.

This sequence joins TRBV19 and TRBJ1-3; D may be TRBD1 (6 bases). There are 17 residues in the CDR3. The germline V gene encodes CDR1 LNHDA and CDR2 SQIVND (reference sequence). The germline V and J ends were trimmed by 7 bases and 5 bases, with 24 bases remaining between them. The chain's CDR3 is CASTPLWAGAGRNTIYF. In DNA, the CDR3 is TGTGCCAGTACCCCCCTTTGGGCAGGGGCAGGAAGAAACACCATATATTTT.

The chain combines TRBV5-6 with TRBJ2-7, with TRBD2 matching 10 bases. V trimming: 2 bases; J trimming: 6 bases; junction bases outside the gene matches: 8. This CDR3 region has 15 residues. Germline V gene data show CDR1 as SGHDT and CDR2 as YYEEEE. The CDR3 here is CASSFKGTSDAEQYF. As DNA, the CDR3 is TGTGCCAGCAGCTTCAAAGGGACTAGCGATGCCGAGCAGTACTTC.

J is TRBJ2-5 and V is TRBV2, with D perhaps TRBD2 (6 bases). Between the trimmed V and J ends, which lost 6 bases and 5 bases, there was a span of 19 bases. The V gene's germline CDR1 is SNHLY and CDR2 FYNNEI. CDR3 length: 15 amino acids. CDR3 nucleotides: TGTGCCAGCAGGGAGACGGGACTCCGGGGGGAGACCCAGTACTTC. Amino acids: CASRETGLRGETQYF. The complete variable domain, with remaining parts taken from reference TRBV2 and TRBJ2-5, reads EPEVTQTPSHQVTQMGQEVILRCVPISNHLYFYWYRQILGQKVEFLVSFYNNEISEKSEIFDDQFSVERPDGSNFTLKIRSTKLEDSAMYFCASRETGLRGETQYFGPGTRLLVL.

The chain has TRBV10-3 and TRBJ2-7, with TRBD2 matching 9 bases. The CDR3 has 15 residues. The germline V gene has CDR1 ENHRY and CDR2 SYGVKD. V shed 6 bases and J 3 bases; nucleotides not matched to a gene: 9. CDR3 loop: CAISQVSSGSYEQYF. CDR3 sequence (DNA): TGTGCCATCAGCCAGGTTAGTAGCGGGAGCTACGAGCAGTACTTC.

The chain links TRBV5-4 to TRBJ1-1; D perhaps matches TRBD1 (6 bases). CDR3 size: 14 residues. CDR1 SGHNT and CDR2 YYREEE come from the germline V gene (reference sequence). V shed 5 bases and J shed 3 bases, with 14 bases lying between them. The CDR3 sequence: CASRIRGPDTEAFF. DNA for the CDR3: TGTGCCAGCAGGATCAGGGGCCCTGACACTGAAGCTTTCTTT.

This clone was observed a single time. V is TRBV5-5 and J is TRBJ1-6, with D unresolved. Looked up from germline, CDR1 is SGHKS and CDR2 is YYEKEE (reference sequence). The CDR3 has 13 residues. V was cut by 0 bases and J by 7 bases, with 5 bases left in between. CDR3 protein: CASSLVQNSPLHF. The CDR3 nucleotides read TGTGCCAGCAGCTTGGTTCAGAATTCACCCCTCCACTTT. The full variable domain, rest sourced from reference TRBV5-5 and TRBJ1-6, is DAGVTQSPTHLIKTRGQQVTLRCSPISGHKSVSWYQQVLGQGPQFIFQYYEKEERGRGNFPDRFSARQFPNYSSELNVNALLLGDSALYLCASSLVQNSPLHFGNGTRLTVT.

For the CDR3, the DNA is TGTGCCAGCAGCCGCGTCCCGGGGAACACTGAAGCTTTCTTT. Its protein product is CASSRVPGNTEAFF. The genes are TRBV7-9 and TRBJ1-1; D uncertain. This CDR3 comprises 14 residues. Per germline, CDR1 SEHNR and CDR2 FQNEAQ (reference sequence). V shed 5 bases and J shed 1 base, with 11 bases lying between them.

This clone occurred once. The J gene is TRBJ2-5, the V gene TRBV5-1; 8 bases map to TRBD2. V lost 5 bases to trimming and J lost 1 base; unmatched junction nucleotides: 7. CDR1 SGHRS and CDR2 YFSETQ come from the germline V gene. CDR3 length: 15 amino acids. Here the CDR3 reads CASRHVGGAQETQYF. DNA for the CDR3: TGCGCCAGCAGGCACGTCGGGGGGGCCCAAGAGACCCAGTACTTC.

The chain combines TRBV13 with TRBJ2-7, with 8 bases aligning to TRBD1. V shed 5 bases and J 5 bases; nucleotides not matched to a gene: 8. From germline, CDR1 is PRHDT and CDR2 FYEKMQ (reference sequence). The CDR3 is 14 residues long. The CDR3 coding sequence is TGTGCCAGCAGCGCACGGACAGGGAGCGACGAGCAGTACTTC. Translation: CASSARTGSDEQYF.

The sample holds one count of this clone. An end of the junction does not agree with germline; a read error may underlie this. This rearrangement joins TRBV7-9 to TRBJ1-2, with 10 bases fitting TRBD1. The CDR3 spans 14 residues. Per the germline V gene, CDR1 is SEHNR and CDR2 is FQNEAQ (reference sequence). This chain's CDR3 is CSSSSSGQGFGYTF. In nucleotides, the CDR3 is TGTTCCAGCAGCTCCTCGGGACAGGGGTTTGGCTACACCTTC.

Only one count was recorded for this clone. CDR3 in DNA: TGTGCCAGCACCCTCCTAGCGGGAGTTCGGGGTGAGCAGTTCTTC. Translating gives CASTLLAGVRGEQFF. The V gene is TRBV5-8, the J gene TRBJ2-1, with TRBD2 matching over 10 bases. Germline CDR1 is SGHTS and CDR2 is YDEGEE. The CDR3 extends over 15 amino acids. V was pared by 6 bases and J by 9 bases, with 12 bases of the junction left unmatched.

To note about this clone: The junction departs from germline at one end; a sequencing error may be responsible. The CDR3 DNA is TGTGCTAGCAGCTTAAAGGGGGGGACTAGCGGGAGCCCCCAAATGCAGTTCTTC. Protein: CASSLKGGTSGSPQMQFF. This rearrangement joins TRBV7-7 to TRBJ2-1; 14 bases match TRBD2. Looked up from germline, CDR1 is SSHAT and CDR2 is FNYEAQ (reference sequence). The CDR3 consists of 18 residues. The full variable domain, with the rest looked up from reference TRBV7-7 and TRBJ2-1, is GAGVSQSPRYKVTKRGQDVTLRCDPISSHATLYWYQQALGQGPEFLTYFNYEAQPDKSGLPSDRFSAERPEGSISTLTIQRTEQRDSAMYRCASSLKGGTSGSPQMQFFGPGTRLTVL.

This clone has more than one count but fewer than ten. The chain employs TRBV7-9 and TRBJ1-2; TRBD1 might be the D (5 bases). Germline V CDR1 and CDR2: SEHNR, FQNEAQ (reference sequence). The CDR3 is made up of 14 amino acids. The V end lost 2 bases, the J end lost 0 bases, and 7 bases lay between the germline ends. For the CDR3, the DNA is TGTGCCAGCAGCTTAACAGGAGCTAACTATGGCTACACCTTC. Its translation: CASSLTGANYGYTF.

This chain uses TRBV9 with TRBJ2-7; the match to TRBD2 covers 12 bases. With V trimmed by 4 bases and J by 4 bases, 3 bases remained unmatched. Looked up from germline, CDR1 is SGDLS and CDR2 is YYNGEE. This CDR3 comprises 14 residues. CDR3 protein: CASSLLAGGYEQYF. CDR3 DNA: TGTGCCAGCAGCTTACTAGCGGGAGGATACGAGCAGTACTTC.

The chain uses TRBV5-1 and TRBJ1-2, with D possibly matching TRBD1 (5 bases). Germline values: CDR1 SGHRS, CDR2 YFSETQ. The CDR3 has 16 amino acids. V shed 4 bases and J shed 2 bases, with 18 bases lying between them. CDR3 residues: CASSPSQGILNYGYTF. For the CDR3, the DNA is TGCGCCAGCAGCCCCTCCCAGGGAATTTTGAACTATGGCTACACCTTC.

This chain links TRBV7-6 with TRBJ2-2; 9 bases line up with TRBD1. This CDR3 spans 13 amino acids. Germline loops: CDR1 SGHVS, CDR2 FNYEAQ. V lost 3 bases to trimming and J lost 7 bases; unmatched junction nucleotides: 0. The CDR3 here is CASSLGQGGELFF. CDR3 bases: TGTGCCAGCAGCTTGGGACAGGGCGGGGAGCTGTTTTTT. The variable domain in full, completed from reference TRBV7-6 and TRBJ2-2, reads GAGVSQSPRYKVTKRGQDVALRCDPISGHVSLYWYRQALGQGPEFLTYFNYEAQQDKSGLPNDRFSAERPEGSISTLTIQRTEQRDSAMYRCASSLGQGGELFFGEGSRLTVL.

This chain uses TRBV4-2 with TRBJ2-7; tentative D call: TRBD2 (6 bases). Per the germline V gene, CDR1 is LGHNA and CDR2 is YNFKEQ. The CDR3 runs 14 residues. V was trimmed by 8 bases and J by 5 bases, leaving 19 bases between them. The CDR3 DNA reads TGTGCCAGCGGAGGGACTGAACCTACCGACGAGCAGTACTTC. Protein product: CASGGTEPTDEQYF.

V and J are TRBV7-2 and TRBJ2-5, with D perhaps TRBD2 (6 bases). This CDR3 region has 13 residues. V was pared by 6 bases and J by 4 bases, with 12 bases between. Germline V gene data show CDR1 as SGHTA and CDR2 as FQGNSA. The CDR3 spells CASSTSSGETQYF. Written as DNA, the CDR3 is TGTGCCAGCAGTACAAGTAGCGGAGAGACCCAGTACTTC. The variable domain in full, with the rest retrieved from reference TRBV7-2 and TRBJ2-5, is GAGVSQSPSNKVTEKGKDVELRCDPISGHTALYWYRQSLGQGLEFLIYFQGNSAPDKSGLPSDRFSAERTGGSVSTLTIQRTQQEDSAVYLCASSTSSGETQYFGPGTRLLVL.

This clone appeared a single time. The chain carries TRBV19 and TRBJ2-6, with D possibly TRBD1 on 5 matching bases. Germline-derived CDR1 and CDR2 are LNHDA and SQIVND (reference sequence). Trimming removed 6 bases at V and 4 bases at J, with 13 bases between. The CDR3 is made up of 15 amino acids. The DNA of the CDR3 is TGTGCCAGTAGAGATAGGGGTGCGGGGGCCAACGTCCTGACTTTC. Translating gives CASRDRGAGANVLTF. Filled out from reference TRBV19 and TRBJ2-6, the complete variable domain reads DGGITQSPKYLFRKEGQNVTLSCEQNLNHDAMYWYRQDPGQGLRLIYYSQIVNDFQKGDIAEGYSVSREKKESFPLTVTSAQKNPTAFYLCASRDRGAGANVLTFGAGSRLTVL.

V gene TRBV5-1 combines with J gene TRBJ2-7; perhaps TRBD1 as D (5 bases). The CDR3 consists of 18 residues. Germline V gene data show CDR1 as SGHRS and CDR2 as YFSETQ. Trimming took 2 bases from V and 5 from J, leaving 26 bases between them. The CDR3 spells CASSFSGLKPRKSDEQYF. In DNA, the CDR3 is TGCGCCAGCAGCTTTTCAGGGTTAAAGCCCCGAAAAAGCGACGAGCAGTACTTC.